These 32 T cell receptor beta chains were sequenced from one sample in a study of blood T cell repertoires in COVID-19. Sequencing was performed with immunoSEQ multiplex PCR; in TCRdb, only in-frame clones are kept and a portion is missing. The sample contains about 140,000 clones, 60% to 80% of which appear only once. The sequencing sample was made of PBMCs or T cells enriched from blood (not recorded which). The source of these receptors is a woman in her forties or fifties who had recovered from COVID-19.

V gene TRBV5-6 combines with J gene TRBJ2-4; possibly TRBD2 for D (6 bases). The length of the CDR3 is 14 residues. Germline lookup yields CDR1 SGHDT and CDR2 YYEEEE. V was cut by 2 bases and J by 1 base, with 7 bases left in between. Here the CDR3 reads CASSFGGAKNIQYF. CDR3 coding DNA: TGTGCCAGCAGCTTTGGGGGGGCCAAAAACATTCAGTACTTC.

The chain joins TRBV30 to TRBJ2-1; 7 bases fit TRBD1. Germline V gives CDR1 GTSNPN, CDR2 SVGIG (reference sequence). Trimming at V came to 2 bases and at J to 7 bases, leaving 11 bases not matched to a gene. The CDR3 extends over 15 amino acids. The CDR3 is CAWSPRVRGYNEQFF. The CDR3 region has the DNA TGTGCCTGGAGTCCCCGGGTCAGGGGGTATAATGAGCAGTTCTTC.

The CDR3 nucleotides read TGTGCCAGCAGCTTAGCAAGCGGGGACACCATATATTTT. Residues: CASSLASGDTIYF. The gene calls are TRBV11-3 and TRBJ1-3; D not certain. V lost 1 base to trimming and J lost 8 bases, with 9 bases between them. The CDR3 consists of 13 residues. The germline gives CDR1 SGHNT, CDR2 YENEEA.

Only a few counts were recorded for this clone. The chain uses TRBV6-5 and TRBJ2-7, with 8 positions matching TRBD1. Germline-derived CDR1 and CDR2 are MNHEY and SVGAGI. Trimming took 0 bases from V and 6 from J; bases not matched to a gene: 7. The CDR3 consists of 15 residues. Written as DNA, the CDR3 is TGTGCCAGCAGTTACTCCCGCAGGGGGCAACGCGAGCAGTACTTC. This gives the protein CASSYSRRGQREQYF.

This sequence joins TRBV27 and TRBJ1-2, with 9 bases that match TRBD1. CDR1 and CDR2 from the germline V gene are MNHEY and SMNVEV (reference sequence). CDR3 size: 16 residues. Trimming cost V 2 bases and J 5 bases; bases outside gene matches: 9. CDR3 loop: CASSLRPPGQGYGYTF. CDR3 in DNA: TGTGCCAGCAGTTTACGCCCCCCGGGACAGGGATATGGCTACACCTTC.

The rearrangement joins TRBV28 to TRBJ1-4; D not resolved. The CDR3 extends over 14 amino acids. CDR1 and CDR2 from the germline V gene are MDHEN and SYDVKM. Trimming removed 4 bases from V and 1 base from J, with 7 bases in between. The CDR3 region is CASSSRGTNEKLFF. The CDR3 DNA reads as TGTGCCAGCAGTTCCCGGGGAACTAATGAAAAACTGTTTTTT. The variable domain in full, completed from reference TRBV28 and TRBJ1-4, reads DVKVTQSSRYLVKRTGEKVFLECVQDMDHENMFWYRQDPGLGLRLIYFSYDVKMKEKGDIPEGYSVSREKKERFSLILESASTNQTSMYLCASSSRGTNEKLFFGSGTQLSVL.

The chain has TRBV4-1 and TRBJ1-4; a possible D gene is TRBD1 (6 bases). The CDR3 loop spans 20 amino acids. Trimming removed 4 bases at V and 6 bases at J, with 30 bases between. CDR1 is MGHRA and CDR2 is YSYEKL in the germline V gene. The CDR3 protein is CASSPKGLLGGAIIDEKLFF. The CDR3 DNA is TGCGCCAGCAGCCCCAAAGGACTTTTAGGGGGGGCTATCATAGATGAAAAACTGTTTTTT.

The genes are TRBV28 and TRBJ2-6, with D maybe TRBD2 (7 bases). The V and J ends lost 7 bases and 0 bases respectively, with 25 bases between them. The CDR3 sequence is 20 residues long. Germline V CDR1 and CDR2: MDHEN, SYDVKM. The CDR3 DNA is TGTGCCAGCAAGTCGGGGGGCCTGACGGGAGGATCCTCTGGGGCCAACGTCCTGACTTTC. Amino acid sequence: CASKSGGLTGGSSGANVLTF.

The chain links TRBV2 to TRBJ2-7; 7 bases fit TRBD2. With V trimmed by 4 bases and J by 0 bases, 0 bases remained unmatched. Germline CDR1 reads SNHLY; CDR2 reads FYNNEI. The CDR3 sequence is 13 residues long. The CDR3 reads CASSGEGSYEQYF. The CDR3 region has the DNA TGTGCCAGCAGTGGGGAGGGCTCCTACGAGCAGTACTTC.

The chain combines TRBV19 with TRBJ1-4, with a tentative D call TRBD1 (6 bases). Germline CDR1 is LNHDA and CDR2 is SQIVND (reference sequence). Trimming removed 3 bases from V and 2 bases from J, with 16 bases in between. This CDR3 is 17 amino acids long. The DNA of the CDR3 is TGTGCCAGTAGTATCTTTGGCAGGGGACCCACTAATGAAAAACTGTTTTTT. Translated: CASSIFGRGPTNEKLFF.

This chain uses TRBV10-1 with TRBJ1-2, with 8 nucleotides matching TRBD1. CDR1 is WNHNN, CDR2 SYGVQD, per germline (reference sequence). Losses at the gene ends were 5 bases for V and 8 bases for J; bases not matched to a gene: 10. CDR3 size: 14 residues. The CDR3 reads CASSPARGQRGYTF. CDR3 bases: TGCGCCAGCAGTCCGGCCAGGGGGCAGCGAGGCTACACCTTC.

This chain connects TRBV29-1 to TRBJ2-1; tentative D call: TRBD1 (6 bases). This CDR3 has 12 amino acids. The V gene's germline CDR1 is SQVTM and CDR2 ANQGSEA. V was cut by 3 bases and J by 6 bases, with 9 bases left in between. CDR3: CSVEGAVNEQFF. In nucleotides, the CDR3 is TGCAGCGTTGAGGGGGCGGTCAATGAGCAGTTCTTC.

This rearrangement joins TRBV9 to TRBJ2-3; D is undetermined. V lost 3 bases and J 5 bases, leaving 10 bases between the germline ends. Germline V gives CDR1 SGDLS, CDR2 YYNGEE. The CDR3 totals 13 residues. DNA of the CDR3: TGTGCCAGCAGCGCATATTTAGAAGATACGCAGTATTTT. As protein: CASSAYLEDTQYF.

DNA for the CDR3: TGTGCCAGCAGCCCCCTCAGTAGCAATCAGCCCCAGCATTTT. This gives the protein CASSPLSSNQPQHF. The chain links TRBV3-1 (or the pseudogene TRBV3-2) to TRBJ1-5, with D uncertain. This CDR3 has 14 residues. Germline loops: CDR1 LGHDT, CDR2 YNNKEL (reference sequence). The V end was cut by 4 bases, the J end by 0 bases, with 7 bases between.

In this sample, this clone turned up once. This chain joins TRBV19 and TRBJ2-6, with D maybe TRBD1 (5 bases). This CDR3 has 16 amino acids. The V end was cut by 4 bases, the J end by 0 bases, with 10 bases between. CDR1 LNHDA and CDR2 SQIVND come from the germline V gene (reference sequence). The chain's CDR3 is CASSRGGSSGANVLTF. In DNA form, the CDR3 reads TGTGCCAGTAGTAGGGGCGGAAGCTCTGGGGCCAACGTCCTGACTTTC.

V usage is TRBV11-3 and J usage is TRBJ2-5; the match to TRBD1 covers 9 bases. Germline CDR1 reads SGHNT; CDR2 reads YENEEA. The CDR3 runs 14 residues. V shed 6 bases, J shed 5 bases, and the junction held 7 bases outside the gene matches. CDR3 DNA: TGTGCCAGCAGTTACAGGGGGCTGGGGGAGACCCAGTACTTC. It translates to CASSYRGLGETQYF.

The rearrangement joins TRBV11-3 to TRBJ1-1; 7 nucleotides match TRBD1. The CDR3 is made up of 14 amino acids. Germline loops: CDR1 SGHNT, CDR2 YENEEA. The J segment lost 6 bases and the V segment lost 5 bases, leaving 9 bases of the junction unmatched. CDR3 coding DNA: TGTGCCAGCAGCGTTCGGACAGGTCTATCTGAAGCTTTCTTT. This translates into CASSVRTGLSEAFF.

The chain uses TRBV3-1 (or the pseudogene TRBV3-2) and TRBJ1-2, with D possibly TRBD1 on 6 matching bases. Germline CDR1 LGHDT, CDR2 YNNKEL (reference sequence). This CDR3 has 14 residues. V was pared by 1 base and J by 6 bases, with 12 bases between. The CDR3: CASSQVAGVNGYTF. The CDR3 DNA reads as TGTGCCAGCAGCCAAGTGGCAGGGGTGAATGGCTACACCTTC.

The rearrangement joins TRBV9 to TRBJ2-1; D remains unclear. CDR1 is SGDLS, CDR2 YYNGEE, per germline. V lost 4 bases to trimming and J lost 10 bases, with 18 bases between them. The CDR3 is 14 residues long. The CDR3 nucleotides read TGTGCCAGCAGCCCGTATGGTGTTGGGCCAGAGCAGTTCTTC. This gives the protein CASSPYGVGPEQFF.

The J gene is TRBJ2-7, the V gene TRBV7-9; TRBD2 agrees at 11 bases. The J segment lost 3 bases and the V segment lost 4 bases, leaving 14 bases of the junction unmatched. From germline, CDR1 is SEHNR and CDR2 FQNEAQ (reference sequence). This CDR3 has 18 amino acids. The CDR3 DNA sequence: TGTGCCAGCAGCTCCCAACCCTCAACTAGCGGGAGCTTCTACGAGCAGTACTTC. Protein: CASSSQPSTSGSFYEQYF. Based on the CDR3 plus reference TRBV7-9 and TRBJ2-7, the full variable domain is DTGVSQNPRHKITKRGQNVTFRCDPISEHNRLYWYRQTLGQGPEFLTYFQNEAQLEKSRLLSDRFSAERPKGSFSTLEIQRTEQGDSAMYLCASSSQPSTSGSFYEQYFGPGTRLTVT.

This chain connects TRBV5-1 to TRBJ2-2, with 9 positions matching TRBD2. Germline V gene data show CDR1 as SGHRS and CDR2 as YFSETQ. The junction had 4 bases not matched to a gene; V was cut back by 3 bases and J by 1 base. This CDR3 comprises 16 residues. The CDR3 is CASSWETSGNTGELFF. For the CDR3, the DNA is TGCGCCAGCAGCTGGGAGACTAGCGGGAACACCGGGGAGCTGTTTTTT. The variable domain in full, with the rest retrieved from reference TRBV5-1 and TRBJ2-2, is KAGVTQTPRYLIKTRGQQVTLSCSPISGHRSVSWYQQTPGQGLQFLFEYFSETQRNKGNFPGRFSGRQFSNSRSEMNVSTLELGDSALYLCASSWETSGNTGELFFGEGSRLTVL.

The chain has TRBV27 and TRBJ1-1, with unresolved D. V lost 5 bases and J 7 bases, leaving 17 bases between the germline ends. In germline, CDR1 is MNHEY, CDR2 SMNVEV (reference sequence). The CDR3 has 14 amino acids. The CDR3 sequence is CASSPRVRNIEAFF. The DNA of the CDR3 is TGTGCCAGCAGTCCCCGGGTTAGGAATATTGAAGCTTTCTTT.

The chain combines TRBV5-1 with TRBJ1-2, with TRBD1 matching over 7 bases. Germline CDR1 SGHRS, CDR2 YFSETQ. The CDR3 has 14 amino acids. The J segment lost 6 bases and the V segment lost 2 bases, leaving 7 bases of the junction unmatched. The CDR3 bases are TGCGCCAGCAGCTTAAACAGGGGCGAGGATGGCTACACCTTC. This gives the protein CASSLNRGEDGYTF.

There are a few counts of this clone. J is TRBJ1-3 and V is TRBV7-3; D not resolved. V was clipped by 5 bases and J by 1 base, with 12 bases between them. The germline CDR1 and CDR2 sequences are SGHTA and FQGTGA. This CDR3 contains 15 residues. This chain's CDR3 is CASSLFLASGNTIYF. The CDR3 DNA follows: TGTGCCAGCAGCCTCTTCCTCGCGTCTGGAAACACCATATATTTT.

The rearrangement links TRBV19 to TRBJ1-2; D remains ambiguous. This CDR3 is built from 15 residues. Germline CDR1 reads LNHDA; CDR2 reads SQIVND (reference sequence). V gave up 1 base and J gave up 0 bases, with 9 bases separating them. CDR3 protein: CASSIVPTANYGYTF. CDR3 nucleotide sequence: TGTGCCAGTAGTATAGTTCCGACTGCTAACTATGGCTACACCTTC.

This sequence joins TRBV7-9 and TRBJ2-5; the match to TRBD2 covers 10 bases. Trimming took 6 bases from V and 5 from J; bases not matched to a gene: 9. The CDR3 is made up of 15 amino acids. Germline-derived CDR1 and CDR2 are SEHNR and FQNEAQ (reference sequence). CDR3 sequence reads: CASSPSGGAVETQYF. The CDR3 DNA follows: TGTGCCAGCAGTCCGAGCGGGGGGGCCGTCGAGACCCAGTACTTC.

In its sample, this clone was seen a few times. The chain carries TRBV28 and TRBJ1-3; maybe TRBD1 (6 bases). The CDR3 is 16 residues long. The V end lost 6 bases, the J end lost 0 bases, and 15 bases lay between the germline ends. From germline, CDR1 is MDHEN and CDR2 SYDVKM. The CDR3 DNA reads TGTGCCAGCAGGGGGACACTAAAAAGCTCTGGAAACACCATATATTTT. Its translation: CASRGTLKSSGNTIYF.

The gene calls are TRBV24-1 and TRBJ2-3; D is ambiguous. Trimming removed 2 bases from V and 0 bases from J, with 2 bases in between. Germline V lookup: CDR1 KGHDR, CDR2 SFDVKD. CDR3 length: 13 amino acids. As DNA, the CDR3 is TGTGCCACCAGTGATTCTAGCACAGATACGCAGTATTTT. It is translated as CATSDSSTDTQYF.

The gene calls are TRBV6-6 and TRBJ1-4, with 8 bases lining up with TRBD1. Germline values: CDR1 MNHNY, CDR2 SVGAGI (reference sequence). After removal of 5 bases from V and 5 bases from J, the junction contained 7 bases not matched to a gene. The CDR3 consists of 15 residues. The CDR3 protein is CASSQRGQGNEKLFF. CDR3 sequence (DNA): TGTGCCAGCAGTCAACGCGGACAGGGAAATGAAAAACTGTTTTTT.

The rearrangement uses TRBV4-1 and TRBJ1-5, with D tentatively TRBD1 (6 bases). V shed 0 bases and J shed 3 bases, with 12 bases lying between them. CDR1 MGHRA and CDR2 YSYEKL come from the germline V gene. This CDR3 comprises 16 residues. DNA of the CDR3: TGCGCCAGCAGCCAAGAACAGAACAGGGCCAATCAGCCCCAGCATTTT. Its protein is CASSQEQNRANQPQHF.

The chain combines TRBV10-2 with TRBJ2-7; D might be TRBD2 (6 bases). CDR3 length: 14 residues. V lost 7 bases and J lost 5, with 18 bases in between. Germline CDR1 is WSHSY and CDR2 is SAAADI. The CDR3 DNA follows: TGCGCCAGCAAGGGGACTGCACTAGGGGACGAGCAGTACTTC. This gives the protein CASKGTALGDEQYF.

CDR3 sequence reads: CASTPIPRGETQYF. The CDR3 DNA reads TGTGCCAGCACCCCCATCCCCCGGGGAGAGACCCAGTACTTC. The chain has TRBV28 and TRBJ2-5, with a possible D match to TRBD2 (5 bases). In germline, CDR1 is MDHEN, CDR2 SYDVKM. Deletions cut 7 bases from V and 4 bases from J, with 16 bases between. The CDR3 totals 14 residues.